A single sample is the source of the 12 T cell receptor beta chains below, sequenced in a study of blood T cell repertoires in COVID-19. Some clones are missing from TCRdb's copy, which holds only in-frame ones; the method was immunoSEQ multiplex PCR. This table has approximately 230,000 clones, approximately 90% appearing once. Sequenced sample: peripheral blood. Receptors were obtained from a woman aged 25 to 39 with COVID-19, enrolled during active disease.

The chain couples TRBV15 to TRBJ2-3, with a possible D match to TRBD1 (5 bases). Between the trimmed V and J ends, which lost 0 bases and 0 bases, there was a span of 10 bases. The CDR3 covers 16 residues. The germline gives CDR1 LNHNV, CDR2 YYDKDF (reference sequence). The CDR3 loop reads CATSREGRVSTDTQYF. The CDR3 DNA reads as TGTGCCACCAGCAGAGAGGGCAGGGTCAGCACAGATACGCAGTATTTT.

The V call is TRBV5-4, the J call TRBJ1-1, with no clear D. With 4 bases removed from V and 6 bases from J, the gap between germline ends came to 22 bases. CDR3 size: 16 residues. CDR1 and CDR2 (germline): SGHNT, YYREEE (reference sequence). The DNA for the CDR3 is TGTGCCAGCAGCCCCTGGGCTAAGCCGACAAGATCTGAAGCTTTCTTT. Translating it yields CASSPWAKPTRSEAFF.

CDR3 sequence reads: CASSTLWGEEQYV. In DNA, the CDR3 is TGTGCCAGCAGCACATTGTGGGGGGAGGAGCAGTACGTC. This chain links TRBV7-2 with TRBJ2-7; D is perhaps TRBD2 (6 bases). Looked up from germline, CDR1 is SGHTA and CDR2 is FQGNSA. V shed 5 bases and J shed 7 bases, with 15 bases lying between them. This CDR3 comprises 13 residues.

This chain connects TRBV7-9 to TRBJ2-3; D may be TRBD1 (5 bases). The CDR3 runs 14 residues. V was trimmed by 2 bases and J by 4 bases, leaving 10 bases between them. Per the germline V gene, CDR1 is SEHNR and CDR2 is FQNEAQ (reference sequence). The CDR3 protein is CASSLTGVADTQYF. Written as DNA, the CDR3 is TGTGCCAGCAGCTTAACAGGAGTCGCAGATACGCAGTATTTT.

The chain links TRBV19 to TRBJ2-7; 9 positions match TRBD1. CDR1 and CDR2 from the germline V gene are LNHDA and SQIVND (reference sequence). This CDR3 is built from 14 residues. V gave up 6 bases and J gave up 4 bases; unmatched junction bases: 7. CDR3 nucleotides: TGTGCCAGTAGCAAATCGGGACAGGGTTACGAGCAGTACTTC. This translates into CASSKSGQGYEQYF.

The chain carries TRBV4-1 and TRBJ2-3; D is perhaps TRBD1 (6 bases). The CDR3 length is 17 residues. V was shortened by 0 bases and J by 2 bases, with 15 bases between the two germline ends. Germline values: CDR1 MGHRA, CDR2 YSYEKL. This chain's CDR3 is CASSQDSTGLNTDTQYF. For the CDR3, the DNA is TGCGCCAGCAGCCAAGATTCCACAGGGTTAAACACAGATACGCAGTATTTT.

This sequence joins TRBV3-1 (or the pseudogene TRBV3-2) and TRBJ1-5; 7 positions match TRBD1. Looked up from germline, CDR1 is LGHDT and CDR2 is YNNKEL (reference sequence). This CDR3 spans 15 amino acids. Trimming at V came to 0 bases and at J to 3 bases, leaving 2 bases not matched to a gene. CDR3 nucleotide sequence: TGTGCCAGCAGCCAAGACGGGACAGCCAATCAGCCCCAGCATTTT. Translated: CASSQDGTANQPQHF.

The chain uses TRBV11-2 and TRBJ2-1, with 7 bases aligning to TRBD2. The CDR3 totals 14 residues. The V segment lost 5 bases and the J segment 6 bases; nucleotides outside the gene matches: 7. Germline V gene data show CDR1 as SGHAT and CDR2 as FQNNGV. Written as DNA, the CDR3 is TGTGCCAGCAGCCTGTCTAGCGGACTCAATGAGCAGTTCTTC. Translation gives CASSLSSGLNEQFF.

The chain recombines TRBV5-1 with TRBJ2-2; TRBD2 agrees at 9 bases. Germline CDR1 is SGHRS and CDR2 is YFSETQ. The V and J ends lost 1 base and 4 bases, in that order; junction bases with no gene match: 5. The CDR3 sequence is 16 residues long. In nucleotides, the CDR3 is TGCGCCAGCAGCTTGAATAGCGGGGGTCTCACCGGGGAGCTGTTTTTT. Amino acids: CASSLNSGGLTGELFF.

This chain joins TRBV11-2 and TRBJ2-3; 14 bases map to TRBD2. This CDR3 spans 18 amino acids. V dropped 3 bases and J dropped 0; count of bases not matched to a gene: 5. The germline CDR1 and CDR2 sequences are SGHAT and FQNNGV. CDR3 DNA: TGTGCCAGCAGCTTCCCTAGGACTAGCGGGGGGAGCACAGATACGCAGTATTTT. Translation gives CASSFPRTSGGSTDTQYF. The full variable domain, rest sourced from reference TRBV11-2 and TRBJ2-3, is EAGVAQSPRYKIIEKRQSVAFWCNPISGHATLYWYQQILGQGPKLLIQFQNNGVVDDSQLPKDRFSAERLKGVDSTLKIQPAKLEDSAVYLCASSFPRTSGGSTDTQYFGPGTRLTVL.

The rearrangement links TRBV6-2 or TRBV6-3 to TRBJ2-2, with TRBD2 matching 10 bases. With 6 bases clipped from V and 6 bases from J, the junction kept 7 bases outside the gene matches. The CDR3 extends over 15 amino acids. Germline CDR1 and CDR2: MNHEY and SVGEGT. For the CDR3, the DNA is TGTGCCAGCAGCCTTTTAGCGGGAGGCGCCGGGGAGCTGTTTTTT. Translated: CASSLLAGGAGELFF.

This clone was detected once. The gene calls are TRBV9 and TRBJ2-3; 7 positions agree with TRBD2. CDR3 size: 16 residues. CDR1 is SGDLS, CDR2 YYNGEE, per germline. J was trimmed by 3 bases and V by 0 bases; bases with no gene match: 7. The CDR3 region is CASSVEVGGPTDTQYF. CDR3 bases: TGTGCCAGCAGCGTAGAGGTGGGAGGGCCGACAGATACGCAGTATTTT.